This T cell receptor (beta chain) was sequenced in a study of OX40 agonist ivuxolimab in advanced cancers. General study points: The antigen specificity of the peripheral T cells (those that were expanded) was not determined.

TCRdb keeps only in-frame clones here, not all; method: immunoSEQ multiplex PCR. The profile shows tens of thousands of clones, 89% of them singletons. From germline, CDR1 is SGDLS and CDR2 YYNGEE. V was cut by 0 bases and J by 4 bases, with 13 bases left in between. The CDR3 contains 15 residues. Note on this clone: Its antigen is unidentified.

The sample was CD4+ or CD8+ T cells sorted from blood, taken in a trial of the OX40 agonist ivuxolimab. The sequence was collected from an adult with an advanced solid tumor such as melanoma, head and neck, liver or kidney cancer. The chain employs TRBV9 and TRBJ1-2, with a tentative D call TRBD1 (6 bases). The CDR3 DNA sequence: TGTGCCAGCAGCGTAGGGACAGTAAGGGGCTATGGCTACACCTTC. Its protein product is CASSVGTVRGYGYTF.